What follows are 6 T cell receptor beta chains derived from one specimen sequenced in a study of T cell clones after liver transplantation. Generated by immunoSEQ multiplex PCR, the TCRdb table keeps only in-frame clones and is missing some. The table has under 35,000 clones, about 93% seen once. Sequenced here: CD8+ T cells from blood, sampled 12 months after liver transplant. The source of these receptors is a human patient who received a liver transplant. Some T cells may possibly be graft donor cells.

V gene TRBV27 combines with J gene TRBJ1-1; a weak D match, TRBD1 (6 bases). CDR1 is MNHEY and CDR2 is SMNVEV in the germline V gene (reference sequence). The CDR3 contains 14 residues. The germline V and J ends were trimmed by 5 bases and 4 bases, with 14 bases remaining between them. CDR3 sequence: CASSAQGWGTEAFF. The CDR3 region has the DNA TGTGCCAGCAGTGCACAGGGATGGGGCACTGAAGCTTTCTTT.

Notes on this clone: The same CDR3 is also encoded by other DNA sequences in this sample. The gene calls are TRBV27 and TRBJ2-3; D not resolved. The CDR3 totals 13 residues. The V and J ends lost 3 bases and 0 bases respectively, with 4 bases between them. Looked up from germline, CDR1 is MNHEY and CDR2 is SMNVEV (reference sequence). CDR3: CASSFVSTDTQYF. Here the CDR3 DNA reads TGTGCCAGCAGTTTTGTGAGCACAGATACGCAGTATTTT.

The gene calls are TRBV2 and TRBJ1-1; D perhaps matches TRBD1 (6 bases). The germline V gene encodes CDR1 SNHLY and CDR2 FYNNEI. This CDR3 is built from 16 residues. Trimming cost V 7 bases and J 2 bases, with 20 bases left between them. The CDR3 sequence: CASIVSSAGENTEAFF. CDR3 bases: TGTGCCAGCATTGTTAGTTCGGCAGGGGAAAACACTGAAGCTTTCTTT. The entire variable domain, with the rest obtained from reference TRBV2 and TRBJ1-1, is as follows: EPEVTQTPSHQVTQMGQEVILRCVPISNHLYFYWYRQILGQKVEFLVSFYNNEISEKSEIFDDQFSVERPDGSNFTLKIRSTKLEDSAMYFCASIVSSAGENTEAFFGQGTRLTVV.

The chain combines TRBV27 with TRBJ2-5, with 8 bases matching TRBD1. The V and J ends lost 2 bases and 7 bases, in that order; junction bases with no gene match: 6. The germline CDR1 and CDR2 sequences are MNHEY and SMNVEV (reference sequence). The CDR3 is made up of 14 amino acids. CDR3: CASSLGQGAATQYF. For the CDR3, the DNA is TGTGCCAGCAGTTTAGGACAGGGAGCCGCGACCCAGTACTTC.

The rearrangement uses TRBV30 and TRBJ2-2; D is ambiguous. V lost 3 bases, J lost 5 bases, and 7 bases lay in between. The CDR3 is 12 residues long. Germline V gene data show CDR1 as GTSNPN and CDR2 as SVGIG (reference sequence). The CDR3 spells CAWRWGTGELFF. CDR3 coding DNA: TGTGCCTGGAGGTGGGGTACCGGGGAGCTGTTTTTT.

The chain uses TRBV27 and TRBJ1-4, with D maybe TRBD1 (6 bases). Deletions cut 2 bases from V and 7 bases from J, with 14 bases between. The CDR3 runs to 15 residues. The germline V gene encodes CDR1 MNHEY and CDR2 SMNVEV (reference sequence). This CDR3 reads CASSLRGPGSEKLFF. The DNA for the CDR3 is TGTGCCAGCAGTTTACGGGGGCCTGGTAGTGAAAAACTGTTTTTT. Full variable domain (rest looked up from reference TRBV27 and TRBJ1-4): EAQVTQNPRYLITVTGKKLTVTCSQNMNHEYMSWYRQDPGLGLRQIYYSMNVEVTDKGDVPEGYKVSRKEKRNFPLILESPSPNQTSLYFCASSLRGPGSEKLFFGSGTQLSVL.